This TCR beta chain was profiled in a study of human T cells and chemical hapten exposure. Time point indicated: patch test 2, 6 weeks after DPC sensitization. Regarding treatment: therapeutic diphenylcyclopropenone sensitization with weekly scalp DPC. TCRdb fed the RACE reads into MiXCR, producing one record per CDR3 protein. The repertoire holds about 350,000 distinct CDR3 sequences, with about 6% as singletons. This CDR3 is built from 15 residues. Germline V gene lookup returns CDR1 MNHEY and CDR2 SVGAGI. The V end lost 1 base, the J end lost 3 bases, and 12 bases lay between the germline ends. Sequences were derived from whole blood, sampled in connection with sensitization to the hapten diphenylcyclopropenone (DPC). The chain uses TRBV6-5 and TRBJ1-1; no clear D gene. The TCR sequence derives from a woman younger than 35 with alopecia areata. Some clones in this sample may be carry-over from other donors' samples. The CDR3, as DNA: TGTGCCAGCAGTTACTTTTCCCGGGCGGACACTGAAGCTTTCTTT. This gives the protein CASSYFSRADTEAFF.